This TCR beta chain was retrieved from a study of blood T cell repertoires in COVID-19. Study-level information: Samples representing acute and convalescent COVID-19 were sourced from the United States, Italy and Spain.

Generated by immunoSEQ multiplex PCR, the TCRdb table keeps only in-frame clones and is missing some. The sample includes about 200,000 clones, around 80% of them seen just once. Germline V lookup: CDR1 ENHRY, CDR2 SYGVKD. The CDR3 has 18 residues. Trimming took 6 bases from V and 0 from J; bases not matched to a gene: 11. This rearrangement joins TRBV10-3 to TRBJ2-3; 11 positions agree with TRBD2. Sequencing used peripheral blood. The clonotype originates from a woman aged 40-49 years with acute or convalescent COVID-19. As DNA, the CDR3 is TGTGCCATCAGCGCAAGAGGACTAGCGGGTGCTAGCACAGATACGCAGTATTTT. Translated: CAISARGLAGASTDTQYF.